The 25 T cell receptor beta chains reported below all come from one sample, sequenced in a study of CD8+ T cells in alopecia areata (dated by TCRdb to 2017 to 2018). This sample's time point label indicates: about 25 weeks on oral tofacitinib. What the treatment or condition label conveys for this sample: oral pan-JAK inhibitor, 5-10 mg twice daily. Libraries were made using the immunoSEQ multiplex PCR assay. RNA was extracted from all samples and reverse transcribed into cDNA as template for TCR sequencing. Sourced from immuneACCESS, this table was stored by TCRdb with only in-frame sequences that have V and J called. A share of the clones is absent; for the studies checked, an unresolved V gene accounts for under half, and the remainder has no known explanation. The sample profile shows roughly 190,000 clones; less than 65% of them were found once. Just over 1% of the sample is in the top ten clones.

This specimen was CD4+ T cells sorted from blood, taken at week 24, from a patient treated with tofacitinib. These TCRs come from a human donor with alopecia areata.

CDR3 residues: CASSFQVLWGIETQYF. As DNA, the CDR3 is TGTGCCAGCAGCTTCCAGGTGTTGTGGGGTATCGAGACCCAGTACTTC. The chain combines TRBV7-9 with TRBJ2-5, with unresolved D. Germline values: CDR1 SEHNR, CDR2 FQNEAQ (reference sequence). The CDR3 totals 16 residues. Trimming cost V 3 bases and J 5 bases, with 19 bases left between them. Combining the CDR3 with reference TRBV7-9 and TRBJ2-5 gives the whole variable domain DTGVSQNPRHKITKRGQNVTFRCDPISEHNRLYWYRQTLGQGPEFLTYFQNEAQLEKSRLLSDRFSAERPKGSFSTLEIQRTEQGDSAMYLCASSFQVLWGIETQYFGPGTRLLVL.

This clone was counted between two and nine times. The rearrangement links TRBV10-2 to TRBJ1-2; D is unresolved. With 5 bases removed from V and 4 bases from J, the gap between germline ends came to 8 bases. Germline V lookup: CDR1 WSHSY, CDR2 SAAADI. This CDR3 has 12 amino acids. The CDR3 protein is CASSQSRYGYTF. The CDR3 DNA is TGCGCCAGCAGTCAATCCCGCTATGGCTACACCTTC.

This clone was seen only a few times. V gene TRBV29-1 combines with J gene TRBJ2-2; D remains ambiguous. In germline, CDR1 is SQVTM, CDR2 ANQGSEA. The CDR3 has 17 amino acids. V dropped 4 bases and J dropped 4 bases, with 22 bases sitting between them. DNA of the CDR3: TGCAGCGTTGCCCCGACTTTTCCGGCCGGCGCCACCGGGGAGCTGTTTTTT. Translated, it gives CSVAPTFPAGATGELFF.

The V call is TRBV15, the J call TRBJ2-2, with D perhaps TRBD1 (5 bases). The CDR3 totals 16 residues. CDR1 and CDR2 (germline): LNHNV, YYDKDF (reference sequence). V lost 5 bases and J 5 bases, leaving 18 bases between the germline ends. CDR3 region: CATSFQGLRRTGELFF. CDR3 nucleotides: TGTGCCACCAGCTTCCAGGGCCTCCGCCGAACCGGGGAGCTGTTTTTT.

This clone has only a few counts. This sequence joins TRBV4-2 and TRBJ1-1; D uncertain. V gave up 3 bases and J gave up 0 bases, with 17 bases separating them. The germline V gene encodes CDR1 LGHNA and CDR2 YNFKEQ. This CDR3 spans 17 amino acids. The CDR3 spells CASSHQGRQRLNTEAFF. CDR3 DNA: TGTGCCAGCAGCCATCAAGGGAGGCAGCGCCTGAACACTGAAGCTTTCTTT.

The chain uses TRBV28 and TRBJ1-1; D remains ambiguous. The CDR3 is made up of 13 amino acids. Germline V gene sequence: CDR1 MDHEN, CDR2 SYDVKM. V was shortened by 5 bases and J by 0 bases, with 7 bases between the two germline ends. CDR3 protein: CASSGPMNTEAFF. The CDR3 DNA is TGTGCCAGCAGTGGACCGATGAACACTGAAGCTTTCTTT. The full variable domain, with the rest looked up from reference TRBV28 and TRBJ1-1, is DVKVTQSSRYLVKRTGEKVFLECVQDMDHENMFWYRQDPGLGLRLIYFSYDVKMKEKGDIPEGYSVSREKKERFSLILESASTNQTSMYLCASSGPMNTEAFFGQGTRLTVV.

V is TRBV30 and J is TRBJ1-6, with D tentatively TRBD1 (5 bases). Germline V CDR1 and CDR2: GTSNPN, SVGIG (reference sequence). The CDR3 sequence is 13 residues long. The V and J ends lost 2 bases and 7 bases respectively, with 9 bases between them. CDR3 in amino acids: CAWSQGSNSPLHF. CDR3 sequence (DNA): TGTGCCTGGAGTCAGGGTTCCAATTCACCCCTCCACTTT. Filled out from reference TRBV30 and TRBJ1-6, the complete variable domain reads SQTIHQWPATLVQPVGSPLSLECTVEGTSNPNLYWYRQAAGRGLQLLFYSVGIGQISSEVPQNLSASRPQDRQFILSSKKLLLSDSGFYLCAWSQGSNSPLHFGNGTRLTVT.

In its sample, this clone was seen once. The rearrangement joins TRBV5-6 to TRBJ1-2; TRBD1 might be the D (5 bases). V dropped 4 bases and J dropped 4 bases, with 17 bases sitting between them. The CDR3 runs to 15 residues. The germline CDR1 and CDR2 sequences are SGHDT and YYEEEE. The CDR3 reads CASSREPGTSYGYTF. The CDR3 DNA follows: TGTGCCAGCAGCCGAGAACCGGGGACCAGCTATGGCTACACCTTC. The full variable domain, rest sourced from reference TRBV5-6 and TRBJ1-2, is DAGVTQSPTHLIKTRGQQVTLRCSPKSGHDTVSWYQQALGQGPQFIFQYYEEEERQRGNFPDRFSGHQFPNYSSELNVNALLLGDSALYLCASSREPGTSYGYTFGSGTRLTVV.

The chain joins TRBV29-1 to TRBJ2-2, with 9 bases lining up with TRBD1. The CDR3 is made up of 14 amino acids. Germline assignment: CDR1 SQVTM and CDR2 ANQGSEA. Trimming cost V 5 bases and J 2 bases; bases outside gene matches: 3. The CDR3 loop is CSVTGQGNTGELFF. The CDR3, as DNA: TGCAGCGTTACGGGACAGGGTAACACCGGGGAGCTGTTTTTT.

The J gene is TRBJ2-5, the V gene TRBV5-1; D may be TRBD2 (6 bases). CDR1 is SGHRS, CDR2 YFSETQ, per germline. The V gene lost 3 bases and the J gene lost 5 bases, with 20 bases spanning the gap. The length of the CDR3 is 16 residues. CDR3 DNA sequence: TGCGCCAGCAGCTCACTGGATGGGTCAGGAGGGGAGACCCAGTACTTC. Its translation is CASSSLDGSGGETQYF.

In this sample, this clone turned up many times. The chain employs TRBV7-9 and TRBJ2-4; the D call may be TRBD1 or TRBD2 (5 bases each). The CDR3 extends over 15 amino acids. Per germline, CDR1 SEHNR and CDR2 FQNEAQ (reference sequence). With 4 bases removed from V and 9 bases from J, the gap between germline ends came to 19 bases. The CDR3: CASSSNRDPLSIQYF. The CDR3 region has the DNA TGTGCCAGCAGCTCGAACCGGGACCCCTTATCCATTCAGTACTTC.

The chain is built from TRBV25-1 and TRBJ1-2, with D unresolved. This CDR3 is 13 amino acids long. V was pared by 2 bases and J by 3 bases, with 7 bases between. Germline V lookup: CDR1 MGHDK, CDR2 SYGVNS. In DNA form, the CDR3 reads TGTGCCAGCAGTGAAACCTTAGACTATGGCTACACCTTC. This translates into CASSETLDYGYTF.

This chain uses TRBV7-2 with TRBJ2-3; 12 nucleotides match TRBD2. CDR3 length: 17 amino acids. Germline V CDR1 and CDR2: SGHTA, FQGNSA. The V segment lost 4 bases and the J segment 3 bases; nucleotides outside the gene matches: 8. DNA for the CDR3: TGTGCCAGCAGCTCGAACCCGACTAGCGGGGGAACAGATACGCAGTATTTT. Translated, it gives CASSSNPTSGGTDTQYF. Using reference TRBV7-2 and TRBJ2-3 for the parts outside the CDR3, the full variable domain is GAGVSQSPSNKVTEKGKDVELRCDPISGHTALYWYRQSLGQGLEFLIYFQGNSAPDKSGLPSDRFSAERTGGSVSTLTIQRTQQEDSAVYLCASSSNPTSGGTDTQYFGPGTRLTVL.

The gene calls are TRBV20-1 and TRBJ2-1, with D hard to call. This CDR3 is built from 11 residues. Germline CDR1 and CDR2: DFQATT and SNEGSKA (reference sequence). V lost 0 bases to trimming and J lost 7 bases, with 4 bases between them. CDR3 in amino acids: CSAREGNEQFF. The CDR3 bases are TGCAGTGCTAGAGAGGGGAATGAGCAGTTCTTC.

The J gene is TRBJ1-2, the V gene TRBV2; possibly TRBD1 for D (6 bases). The CDR3 spans 16 residues. Germline loops: CDR1 SNHLY, CDR2 FYNNEI. V lost 8 bases and J lost 0, with 19 bases in between. Here the CDR3 reads CASSGRTEYTNYGYTF. The CDR3 bases are TGTGCCAGCTCGGGAAGGACAGAGTATACTAACTATGGCTACACCTTC.

The chain combines TRBV30 with TRBJ1-2; 8 bases are a match to TRBD1. The trim removed 0 bases at V and 6 bases at J, leaving 3 bases unmatched. This CDR3 is built from 13 residues. Per germline, CDR1 GTSNPN and CDR2 SVGIG (reference sequence). The CDR3: CAWSVTGGNGYTF. CDR3 DNA sequence: TGTGCCTGGAGTGTTACAGGGGGAAATGGCTACACCTTC.

This CDR3 is CASSHGQGPHGELFF. The CDR3, as DNA: TGTGCCAGCAGTCACGGACAGGGACCCCACGGGGAGCTGTTTTTT. The J gene is TRBJ2-2, the V gene TRBV27; 8 positions agree with TRBD1. The CDR3 sequence is 15 residues long. Per germline, CDR1 MNHEY and CDR2 SMNVEV (reference sequence). J lost 7 bases, V lost 5 bases, and 9 bases had no gene match.

The chain carries TRBV5-1 and TRBJ2-1; 10 nucleotides line up with TRBD2. The CDR3 has 19 residues. V was pared by 4 bases and J by 5 bases, with 18 bases of the junction left unmatched. Germline V gene lookup returns CDR1 SGHRS and CDR2 YFSETQ. Here the CDR3 reads CASSPEGSGGPGSNNEQFF. CDR3 in DNA: TGCGCCAGCAGCCCGGAGGGTAGCGGGGGGCCAGGGTCAAACAATGAGCAGTTCTTC.

V gene TRBV5-4 combines with J gene TRBJ2-2; D uncertain. CDR1 SGHNT and CDR2 YYREEE come from the germline V gene (reference sequence). The CDR3 sequence is 13 residues long. Trimming removed 2 bases at V and 3 bases at J, with 5 bases between. CDR3 region: CASSFRDTGELFF. Written as DNA, the CDR3 is TGTGCCAGCAGCTTCCGGGACACCGGGGAGCTGTTTTTT.

Points on this clone: Other DNA sequences in this specimen translate into the identical CDR3. The chain carries TRBV29-1 and TRBJ2-6; D is undetermined. V was cut by 4 bases and J by 0 bases, with 4 bases left in between. This CDR3 has 13 amino acids. The germline V gene has CDR1 SQVTM and CDR2 ANQGSEA. The CDR3 region is CSVGSSGANVLTF. The CDR3 nucleotides read TGCAGCGTTGGTAGCTCTGGGGCCAACGTCCTGACTTTC.

The rearrangement uses TRBV10-3 and TRBJ1-2, with D uncertain. V was trimmed by 3 bases and J by 3 bases, leaving 14 bases between them. This CDR3 has 15 residues. The germline CDR1 and CDR2 sequences are ENHRY and SYGVKD. CDR3 DNA: TGTGCCATCAGTGAATTTAGGCCACCCCACTATGGCTACACCTTC. As protein: CAISEFRPPHYGYTF.

The gene calls are TRBV9 and TRBJ2-1; 7 bases map to TRBD1. The CDR3 contains 15 residues. With V trimmed by 0 bases and J by 1 base, 1 base remained unmatched. Germline lookup yields CDR1 SGDLS and CDR2 YYNGEE. CDR3 region: CASSVEGASYNEQFF. DNA of the CDR3: TGTGCCAGCAGCGTAGAGGGGGCTTCCTACAATGAGCAGTTCTTC.

The chain employs TRBV29-1 and TRBJ1-5, with TRBD1 matching 11 bases. J lost 7 bases, V lost 6 bases, and 2 bases had no gene match. Germline V CDR1 and CDR2: SQVTM, ANQGSEA. This CDR3 is 12 amino acids long. CDR3 protein: CSVRDRGQPQHF. CDR3 nucleotide sequence: TGCAGCGTCCGGGACAGGGGGCAGCCCCAGCATTTT.

The chain links TRBV29-1 to TRBJ1-1; the D is unclear. V lost 7 bases and J 6 bases, leaving 9 bases between the germline ends. The CDR3 is 10 residues long. The germline V gene encodes CDR1 SQVTM and CDR2 ANQGSEA. The CDR3 loop reads CSAANAEAFF. For the CDR3, the DNA is TGCAGCGCGGCTAACGCTGAAGCTTTCTTT.

There are a few counts of this clone. The chain carries TRBV7-8 and TRBJ2-3; perhaps TRBD1 as D (6 bases). This CDR3 comprises 15 residues. CDR1 SGHVS and CDR2 FQNEAQ come from the germline V gene. The ends were cut back, 1 base at V and 0 bases at J, with 8 bases in the middle. The CDR3 sequence: CASSLGQVSTDTQYF. The CDR3 DNA reads as TGTGCCAGCAGCTTAGGACAGGTTAGCACAGATACGCAGTATTTT.